Described below is a single TCR beta chain sequence and its context. Original processing notes: Reference gene primers were amplified, and this amplification served to estimate nucleated cell counts. The assay was immunoSEQ multiplex PCR, and TCRdb's table has in-frame clones only and misses some. V and J calls and clone size are given by that table; D and trimming were obtained from the DNA. The sample shows approximately 140,000 clones, about 83% of them seen only once. The sample originates from a study of blood T cell repertoires in COVID-19. About the research overall: Some COVID-19 samples were acute and others convalescent; all came from the United States, Italy and Spain. T cells, B-cell-depleted T cells, or PBMCs provided the cDNA or gDNA that served as material.

Germline CDR1 SGHRS, CDR2 YFSETQ. V lost 0 bases to trimming and J lost 7 bases; unmatched junction nucleotides: 2. The CDR3 is 14 residues long. Participants were aged about 18 to 100 years from roughly 25 US areas. The sequenced material came from PBMCs or T cells enriched from blood (not recorded which). The chain employs TRBV5-1 and TRBJ1-4, with 8 nucleotides matching TRBD1. The receptor's source is a woman between 45 and 65 years old with acute COVID-19. In DNA, the CDR3 is TGCGCCAGCAGCTTGGGCAGGGGGCGTGAAAAACTGTTTTTT. As protein: CASSLGRGREKLFF.